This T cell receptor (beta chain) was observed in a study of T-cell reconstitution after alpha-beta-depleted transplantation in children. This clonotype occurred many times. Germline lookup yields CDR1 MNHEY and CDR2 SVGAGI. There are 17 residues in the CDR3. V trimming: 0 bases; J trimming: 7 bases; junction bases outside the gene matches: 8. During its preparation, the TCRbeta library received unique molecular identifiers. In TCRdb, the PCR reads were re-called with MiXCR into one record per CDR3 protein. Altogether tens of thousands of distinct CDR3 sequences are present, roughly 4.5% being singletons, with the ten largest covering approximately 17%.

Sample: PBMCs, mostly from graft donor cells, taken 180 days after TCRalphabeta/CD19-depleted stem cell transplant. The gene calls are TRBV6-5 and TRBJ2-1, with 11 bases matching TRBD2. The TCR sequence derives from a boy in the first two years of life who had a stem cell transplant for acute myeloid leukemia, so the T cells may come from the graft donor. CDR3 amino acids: CASSYSTLAGGDNEQFF. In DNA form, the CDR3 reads TGTGCCAGCAGTTACTCCACGCTAGCGGGGGGAGATAATGAGCAGTTCTTC.